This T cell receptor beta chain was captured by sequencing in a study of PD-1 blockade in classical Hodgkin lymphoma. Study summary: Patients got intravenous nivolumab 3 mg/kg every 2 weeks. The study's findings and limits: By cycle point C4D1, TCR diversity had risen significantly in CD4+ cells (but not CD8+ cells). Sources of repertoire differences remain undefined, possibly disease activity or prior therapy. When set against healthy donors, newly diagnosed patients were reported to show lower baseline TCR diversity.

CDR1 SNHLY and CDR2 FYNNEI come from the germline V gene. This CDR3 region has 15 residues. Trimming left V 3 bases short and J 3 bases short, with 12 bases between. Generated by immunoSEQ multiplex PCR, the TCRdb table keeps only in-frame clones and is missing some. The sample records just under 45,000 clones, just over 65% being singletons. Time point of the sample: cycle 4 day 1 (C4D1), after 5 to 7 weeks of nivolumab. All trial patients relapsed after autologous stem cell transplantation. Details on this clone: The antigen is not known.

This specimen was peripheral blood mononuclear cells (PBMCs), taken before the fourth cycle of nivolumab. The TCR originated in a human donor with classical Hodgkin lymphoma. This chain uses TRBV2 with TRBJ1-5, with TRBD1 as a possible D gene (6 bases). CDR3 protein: CASSEEGDDNQPQHF. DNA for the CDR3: TGTGCCAGCAGTGAGGAGGGGGACGACAATCAGCCCCAGCATTTT.